This note documents a single TCR beta chain sequence. Selected positively for CCR7 and CD45RO-negative, naive CD8 cells excluded terminally differentiated effector memory CD45RA+ cells. This record belongs to a study of shared clonotypes between healthy human individuals. With 4 bases removed from V and 4 bases from J, the gap between germline ends came to 7 bases. Germline V gives CDR1 SQVTM, CDR2 ANQGSEA. The CDR3 is 12 residues long. Sequencing used immunoSEQ multiplex PCR; TCRdb keeps in-frame clones, though not all of them. The table has around 600,000 clones, around 95% seen once. Sample: naive CD8+ T cells sorted from blood. This TCR was sampled from a woman aged 30 to 39 in good health. J is TRBJ2-2 and V is TRBV29-1, with D tentatively TRBD2 (5 bases). The CDR3 spells CSVVGGTGELFF. The DNA of the CDR3 is TGCAGCGTTGTAGGAGGCACCGGGGAGCTGTTTTTT.